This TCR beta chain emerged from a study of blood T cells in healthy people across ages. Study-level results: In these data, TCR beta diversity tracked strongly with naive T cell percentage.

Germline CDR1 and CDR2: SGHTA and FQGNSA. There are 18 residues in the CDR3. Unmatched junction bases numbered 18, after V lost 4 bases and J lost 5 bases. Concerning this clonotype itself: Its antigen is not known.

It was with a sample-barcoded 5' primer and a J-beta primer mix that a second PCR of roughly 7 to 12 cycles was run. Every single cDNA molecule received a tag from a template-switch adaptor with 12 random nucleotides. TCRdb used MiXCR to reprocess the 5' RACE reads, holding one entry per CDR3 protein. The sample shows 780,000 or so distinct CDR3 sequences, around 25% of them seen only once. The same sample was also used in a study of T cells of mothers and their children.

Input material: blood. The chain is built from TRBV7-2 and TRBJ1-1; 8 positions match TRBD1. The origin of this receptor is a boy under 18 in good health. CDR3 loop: CASSSQIRAGRGRTEAFF. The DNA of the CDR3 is TGTGCCAGCAGCTCCCAAATAAGGGCTGGCAGGGGGCGGACTGAAGCTTTCTTT.